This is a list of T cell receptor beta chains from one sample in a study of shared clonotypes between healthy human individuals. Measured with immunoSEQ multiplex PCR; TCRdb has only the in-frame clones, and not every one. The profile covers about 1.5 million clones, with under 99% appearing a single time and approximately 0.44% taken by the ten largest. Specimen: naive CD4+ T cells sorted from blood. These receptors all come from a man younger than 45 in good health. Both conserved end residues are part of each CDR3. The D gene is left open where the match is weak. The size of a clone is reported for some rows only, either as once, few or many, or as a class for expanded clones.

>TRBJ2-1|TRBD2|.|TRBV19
TGTGCCAGTAGTCCCGGGGTTAGCGGGAGGGCTCATAATGAGCAGTTCTTC
CASSPGVSGRAHNEQFF
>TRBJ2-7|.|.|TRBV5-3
TGTGCCAGAAGCTTGGTAGACGAGCAGTACTTC
CARSLVDEQYF
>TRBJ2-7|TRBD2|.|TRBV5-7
TGTGCCAGCAGCTCAAAGACTAGCGGGAGATTGCCCGAGCAGTACTTC
CASSSKTSGRLPEQYF
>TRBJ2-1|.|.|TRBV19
TGTGCCAGTAGTATACATGACAGTTCATACAATGAGCAGTTCTTC
CASSIHDSSYNEQFF
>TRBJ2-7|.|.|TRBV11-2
TGTGCCAGCAGCTACGACAGGCCGAATACCTACGAGCAGTACTTC
CASSYDRPNTYEQYF
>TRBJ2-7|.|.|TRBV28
TGTGCCAGCAGTCCACTGGACAGCCCTTACGAGCAGTACTTC
CASSPLDSPYEQYF
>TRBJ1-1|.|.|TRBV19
TGTGCCAGTAGTAGGGAGTGGGGCACTGAAGCTTTCTTT
CASSREWGTEAFF
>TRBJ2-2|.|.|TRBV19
TGTGCCAGTAGATCTAATCCGAACACCGGGGAGCTGTTTTTT
CASRSNPNTGELFF
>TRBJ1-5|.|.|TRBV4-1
TGCGCCAGCAGCCAAGACCCAGGTCTAATTGGCAATCAGCCCCAGCATTTT
CASSQDPGLIGNQPQHF
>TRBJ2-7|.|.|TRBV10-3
TGTGCCATCAGGGAGGAGGGACAACCAACATTCTCCTACGAGCAGTACTTC
CAIREEGQPTFSYEQYF
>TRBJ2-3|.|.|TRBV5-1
TGCGCCAGCAGTCTTGACACAGTCGCAGATACGCAGTATTTT
CASSLDTVADTQYF
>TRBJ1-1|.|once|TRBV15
TGTGCCACCAGCAGAGATCTAAGCGCTGAAGCTTTCTTT
CATSRDLSAEAFF
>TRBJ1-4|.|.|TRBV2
TGTGCCAGCAGGCCTACCTCCAGGGAACTGTTTTTT
CASRPTSRELFF
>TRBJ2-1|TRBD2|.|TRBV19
TGTGCCAGTAGTAAGTATCGGCGGGGGGCGCATGAGCAGTTCTTC
CASSKYRRGAHEQFF
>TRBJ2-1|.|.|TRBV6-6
TGTGCCAGCAGGGGCGGGTACCACAATGAGCAGTTCTTC
CASRGGYHNEQFF
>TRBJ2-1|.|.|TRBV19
TGTGCCAGTAGTATAGGAGTTTCGTATTCGGGCCCCTACAATGAGCAGTTCTTC
CASSIGVSYSGPYNEQFF
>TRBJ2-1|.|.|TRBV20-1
TGCAGTGTGAAGGGCAATGAGCAGTTCTTC
CSVKGNEQFF